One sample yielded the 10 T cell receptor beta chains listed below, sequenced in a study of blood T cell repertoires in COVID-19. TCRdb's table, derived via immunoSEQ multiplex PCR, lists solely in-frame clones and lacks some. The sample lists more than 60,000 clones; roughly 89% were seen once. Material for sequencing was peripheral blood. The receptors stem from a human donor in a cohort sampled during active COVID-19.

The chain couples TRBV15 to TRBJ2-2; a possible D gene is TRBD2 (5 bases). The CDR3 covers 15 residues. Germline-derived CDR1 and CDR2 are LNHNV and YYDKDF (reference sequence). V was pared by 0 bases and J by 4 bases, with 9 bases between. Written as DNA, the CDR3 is TGTGCCACCAGCAGAGATCCGGGGTCCACCGGGGAGCTGTTTTTT. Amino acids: CATSRDPGSTGELFF.

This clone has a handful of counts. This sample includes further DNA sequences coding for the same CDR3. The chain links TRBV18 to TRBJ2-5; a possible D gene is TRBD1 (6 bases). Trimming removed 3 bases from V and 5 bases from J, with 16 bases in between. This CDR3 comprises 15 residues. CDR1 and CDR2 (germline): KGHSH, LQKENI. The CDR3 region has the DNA TGTGCCAGCTCACCTCGGGACAAGGGAGTTGAGACCCAGTACTTC. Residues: CASSPRDKGVETQYF.

The CDR3 loop reads CAISEQGSEPREQYF. In DNA form, the CDR3 reads TGTGCCATCAGTGAGCAGGGGAGCGAACCCAGGGAGCAGTACTTC. The chain is built from TRBV10-3 and TRBJ2-7; D may be TRBD1 (6 bases). This CDR3 comprises 15 residues. V was cut by 2 bases and J by 7 bases, with 18 bases left in between. The germline CDR1 and CDR2 sequences are ENHRY and SYGVKD.

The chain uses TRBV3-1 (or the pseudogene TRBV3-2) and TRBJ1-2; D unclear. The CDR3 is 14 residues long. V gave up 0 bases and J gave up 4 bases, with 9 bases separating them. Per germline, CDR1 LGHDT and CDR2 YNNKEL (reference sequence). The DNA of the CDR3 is TGTGCCAGCAGCCAAGAAGACATTGGCTATGGCTACACCTTC. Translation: CASSQEDIGYGYTF.

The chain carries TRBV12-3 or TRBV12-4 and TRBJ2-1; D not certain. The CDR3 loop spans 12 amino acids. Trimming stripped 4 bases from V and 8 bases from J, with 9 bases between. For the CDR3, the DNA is TGTGCCAGCAGTTCCCTGGGCGATGAGCAGTTCTTC. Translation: CASSSLGDEQFF.

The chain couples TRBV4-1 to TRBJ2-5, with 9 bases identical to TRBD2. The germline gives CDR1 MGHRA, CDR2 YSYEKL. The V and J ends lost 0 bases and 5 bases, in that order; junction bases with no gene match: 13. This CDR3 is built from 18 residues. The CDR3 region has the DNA TGCGCCAGCAGCCAAGATCTGCGGGCTAGCGGGGAGGGCGAGACCCAGTACTTC. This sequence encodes CASSQDLRASGEGETQYF.

The CDR3 DNA sequence: TGTGCCAGCAGCCGCGGACAGGGGTGGTCACCCCTCCACTTT. Translating it yields CASSRGQGWSPLHF. The rearrangement joins TRBV6-5 to TRBJ1-6, with 9 bases identical to TRBD1. This CDR3 contains 14 residues. Germline V gene lookup returns CDR1 MNHEY and CDR2 SVGAGI. V shed 6 bases, J shed 10 bases, and the junction held 7 bases outside the gene matches.

The CDR3 loop reads CASSLGTSGGGRETQYF. The CDR3 DNA sequence: TGTGCCAGTAGTCTTGGGACTAGCGGGGGGGGTAGGGAGACCCAGTACTTC. The chain is built from TRBV19 and TRBJ2-5; 16 bases agree with TRBD2. The J segment lost 5 bases and the V segment lost 5 bases, leaving 8 bases of the junction unmatched. The CDR3 runs to 17 residues. Per germline, CDR1 LNHDA and CDR2 SQIVND (reference sequence).

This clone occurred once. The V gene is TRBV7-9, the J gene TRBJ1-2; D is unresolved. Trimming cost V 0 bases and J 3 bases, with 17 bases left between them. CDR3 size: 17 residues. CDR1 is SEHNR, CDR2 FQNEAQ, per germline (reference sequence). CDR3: CASSLARGGIADYGYTF. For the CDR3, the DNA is TGTGCCAGCAGCTTAGCTCGGGGTGGAATAGCCGACTATGGCTACACCTTC.

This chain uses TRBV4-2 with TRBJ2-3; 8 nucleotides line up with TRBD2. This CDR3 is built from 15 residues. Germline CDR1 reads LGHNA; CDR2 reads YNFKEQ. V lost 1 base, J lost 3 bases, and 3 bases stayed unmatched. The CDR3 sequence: CASSQVASGTDTQYF. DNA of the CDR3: TGTGCCAGCAGCCAAGTGGCTAGCGGGACAGATACGCAGTATTTT.